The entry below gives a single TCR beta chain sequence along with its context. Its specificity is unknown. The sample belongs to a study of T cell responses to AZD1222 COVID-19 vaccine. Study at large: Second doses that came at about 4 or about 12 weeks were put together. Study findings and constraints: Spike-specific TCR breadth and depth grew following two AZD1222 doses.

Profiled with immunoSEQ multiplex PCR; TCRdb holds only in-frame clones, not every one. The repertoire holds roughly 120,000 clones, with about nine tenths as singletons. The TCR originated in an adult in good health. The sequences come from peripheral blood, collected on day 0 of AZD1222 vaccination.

CDR3 nucleotide sequence: TGTGCCAGCAGCCCCTATGGCAGAGGCAATCAGCCCCAGCATTTT. Protein sequence: CASSPYGRGNQPQHF. J is TRBJ1-5 and V is TRBV4-2; D gene ambiguous. CDR1 and CDR2 from the germline V gene are LGHNA and YNFKEQ. The CDR3 contains 15 residues. V was pared by 4 bases and J by 2 bases, with 12 bases between.